The 16 T cell receptor beta chains presented below share a single source sample, sequenced in a study of blood T cell repertoires in COVID-19. Assay used: immunoSEQ multiplex PCR; TCRdb lists only in-frame clones, some missing. The data show roughly 450,000 clones, roughly 88% seen once. The specimen sequenced was PBMCs or T cells enriched from blood (not recorded which). These receptors came from a man aged 18 to 30 who had recovered from COVID-19.

The rearrangement links TRBV10-3 to TRBJ2-7, with a possible D match to TRBD1 (5 bases). Trimming left V 0 bases short and J 6 bases short, with 6 bases between. Looked up from germline, CDR1 is ENHRY and CDR2 is SYGVKD. The CDR3 length is 12 residues. CDR3 loop: CAISESDSEQYF. CDR3 coding DNA: TGTGCCATCAGTGAGTCTGACAGCGAGCAGTACTTC.

This chain uses TRBV2 with TRBJ2-3; D gene unclear. The length of the CDR3 is 14 residues. From germline, CDR1 is SNHLY and CDR2 FYNNEI. V shed 4 bases and J shed 0 bases, with 8 bases lying between them. CDR3 DNA sequence: TGTGCCAGCAGTGTTTTAGTAAGCACAGATACGCAGTATTTT. Its translation is CASSVLVSTDTQYF.

V is TRBV2 and J is TRBJ2-5, with TRBD1 matching 9 bases. Losses at the gene ends were 5 bases for V and 6 bases for J; bases not matched to a gene: 13. The CDR3 sequence is 16 residues long. CDR1 is SNHLY, CDR2 FYNNEI, per germline. The DNA of the CDR3 is TGTGCCAGCAGTACACCCGGGACAGGGTTTCCGAAGACCCAGTACTTC. Encoded protein: CASSTPGTGFPKTQYF.

The rearrangement joins TRBV27 to TRBJ2-1; D is uncertain. The CDR3 covers 14 residues. V was shortened by 2 bases and J by 9 bases, with 14 bases between the two germline ends. From germline, CDR1 is MNHEY and CDR2 SMNVEV (reference sequence). CDR3 region: CASSLMSGSLEQFF. The CDR3 coding sequence is TGTGCCAGCAGTTTAATGTCTGGTTCACTTGAGCAGTTCTTC.

The genes are TRBV18 and TRBJ1-5, with D perhaps matching TRBD1 (5 bases). The CDR3 contains 15 residues. Germline V CDR1 and CDR2: KGHSH, LQKENI. Trimming removed 3 bases from V and 5 bases from J, with 14 bases in between. The CDR3 region has the DNA TGTGCCAGCTCACCCGGTGGGGCAGGGTATCAGCCCCAGCATTTT. Amino acids: CASSPGGAGYQPQHF.

The J gene is TRBJ1-6, the V gene TRBV3-1 (or the pseudogene TRBV3-2), with 7 bases fitting TRBD1. Germline CDR1 and CDR2: LGHDT and YNNKEL (reference sequence). The CDR3 has 18 residues. V shed 4 bases, J shed 1 base, and the junction held 10 bases outside the gene matches. CDR3 sequence (DNA): TGTGCCAGCAGCCCCCAGGACAGGCGGATTTCCTATAATTCACCCCTCCACTTT. Amino acid sequence: CASSPQDRRISYNSPLHF.

The chain links TRBV29-1 to TRBJ2-3; 11 nucleotides agree with TRBD2. Unmatched junction bases numbered 5, after V lost 0 bases and J lost 3 bases. This CDR3 spans 16 amino acids. Germline V CDR1 and CDR2: SQVTM, ANQGSEA. In DNA form, the CDR3 reads TGCAGCGTTGAAGATCGACTAGCGGGAATGACAGATACGCAGTATTTT. Its protein is CSVEDRLAGMTDTQYF.

This CDR3 reads CASSESKGLADYNEQFF. The CDR3 DNA reads TGCGCCAGCAGTGAGTCGAAGGGACTAGCAGATTACAATGAGCAGTTCTTC. This sequence joins TRBV10-1 and TRBJ2-1; TRBD2 matches at 9 bases. The CDR3 is 17 amino acids. Germline V lookup: CDR1 WNHNN, CDR2 SYGVQD (reference sequence). V shed 0 bases, J shed 4 bases, and the junction held 7 bases outside the gene matches.

V usage is TRBV19 and J usage is TRBJ1-2; D possibly corresponds to TRBD1 (6 bases). This CDR3 is 13 amino acids long. Germline lookup yields CDR1 LNHDA and CDR2 SQIVND (reference sequence). Trimming took 2 bases from V and 6 from J, leaving 10 bases between them. The chain's CDR3 is CASSILGHNGYTF. In DNA, the CDR3 is TGTGCCAGTAGTATACTGGGACATAATGGCTACACCTTC.

V gene TRBV4-1 combines with J gene TRBJ2-2, with D tentatively TRBD2 (5 bases). Trimming pared 1 base from V and 9 bases from J, leaving 15 bases between. The length of the CDR3 is 15 residues. The germline V gene has CDR1 MGHRA and CDR2 YSYEKL. CDR3 sequence: CASSQVGGSLRELFF. The CDR3 bases are TGCGCCAGCAGCCAAGTGGGTGGGAGTCTACGGGAGCTGTTTTTT.

The V gene is TRBV7-9, the J gene TRBJ2-3, with TRBD2 matching 7 bases. V shed 5 bases, J shed 0 bases, and the junction held 2 bases outside the gene matches. The CDR3 runs to 14 residues. CDR1 is SEHNR, CDR2 FQNEAQ, per germline (reference sequence). The CDR3 nucleotides read TGTGCCAGCAGCGTGGGGGGGAGCACAGATACGCAGTATTTT. Protein: CASSVGGSTDTQYF. The full variable domain, rest sourced from reference TRBV7-9 and TRBJ2-3, is DTGVSQNPRHKITKRGQNVTFRCDPISEHNRLYWYRQTLGQGPEFLTYFQNEAQLEKSRLLSDRFSAERPKGSFSTLEIQRTEQGDSAMYLCASSVGGSTDTQYFGPGTRLTVL.

The chain joins TRBV12-5 to TRBJ1-3, with 7 bases aligning to TRBD1. CDR1 LGHNT and CDR2 FRNRAP come from the germline V gene. V was clipped by 6 bases and J by 0 bases; unmatched bases: 8. CDR3 size: 16 residues. The CDR3 reads CASGRNRGLSGNTIYF. The CDR3 region has the DNA TGTGCTAGTGGACGCAACAGGGGACTCTCTGGAAACACCATATATTTT.

This clone was found once. Sequence at one end of the junction differs from germline and may be a read error. The chain links TRBV28 to TRBJ1-4; D call uncertain. The germline gives CDR1 MDHEN, CDR2 SYDVKM. This CDR3 has 13 amino acids. The CDR3: CASSLRSSRTLFF. CDR3 coding DNA: TGTGCCAGCAGCCTTAGATCTTCCCGCACGCTATTCTTT.

This chain uses TRBV30 with TRBJ2-1; D unresolved. Trimming shortened V by 5 bases and J by 9 bases, and 8 bases separated the two germline ends. Germline loops: CDR1 GTSNPN, CDR2 SVGIG (reference sequence). The CDR3 extends over 10 amino acids. This chain's CDR3 is CAWGRGEQFF. The CDR3 nucleotides read TGTGCCTGGGGGCGTGGTGAGCAGTTCTTC.

The rearrangement uses TRBV18 and TRBJ1-1; 10 bases are a match to TRBD1. Germline values: CDR1 KGHSH, CDR2 LQKENI. The CDR3 covers 14 residues. Trimming at V came to 4 bases and at J to 3 bases, leaving 2 bases not matched to a gene. The CDR3 region is CASSRQGADTEAFF. As DNA, the CDR3 is TGTGCCAGCTCACGACAGGGGGCAGACACTGAAGCTTTCTTT.

This rearrangement joins TRBV21-1 to TRBJ1-6; the tabulated D call, TRBD1, remains unverified against the DNA. TRBV21-1 has pseudogene status. CDR3 size: 13 residues. The CDR3 sequence: CAGPDRVSSPLHF. CDR3 bases: TGTGCCGGGCCGGACAGGGTGTCTTCACCCCTCCACTTT.